A selection of T cell receptor beta chains follows, all from one sample in a study of T cell repertoires in cytomegalovirus infection. TCRdb recomputed calls from the reads with MiXCR, one row per CDR3 protein. The repertoire holds more than 140,000 distinct CDR3 sequences, roughly 6% seen once, with 18% in the top ten. Input material: PBMCs. The receptors stem from a human donor in good health (CMV status not recorded). Some clones in this sample may be carry-over from other donors' samples. CDR3s include the opening cysteine and the closing phenylalanine or tryptophan. D genes are given only for firm matches. A clone size is listed for some rows: how often the clone was seen (once, few, many), or a class if it is expanded.

cdr3_aa cdr3_nt cdr3_length d_call j_call clone_size v_call
CASTLIEGGRNYGYTF TGTGCCAGCACCCTTATCGAAGGGGGCAGAAACTATGGCTACACCTTC 16 TRBD1 TRBJ1-2 . TRBV28
CASSMVRGSEQFF TGTGCCAGTAGTATGGTGCGGGGTAGCGAGCAGTTCTTC 13 . TRBJ2-1 few TRBV19
CASSRDAYEQYF TGTGCCAGCAGCCGGGATGCCTACGAGCAGTACTTC 12 . TRBJ2-7 many TRBV7-2
CASSSNSGGAGNTIYF TGTGCCAGCAGCTCAAACTCAGGGGGCGCTGGAAACACCATATATTTT 16 TRBD1 TRBJ1-3 few TRBV7-9
CATREAGSYDEQFF TGTGCCACCAGAGAGGCCGGTTCTTACGATGAGCAGTTCTTC 14 . TRBJ2-1 few TRBV15
CASSELAGGTDTQYF TGTGCCAGCAGTGAGCTAGCGGGGGGGACAGATACGCAGTATTTT 15 TRBD2 TRBJ2-3 few TRBV2
CASSQAVGGTEAFF TGTGCCAGCAGCCAGGCAGTGGGCGGCACTGAAGCTTTCTTT 14 . TRBJ1-1 . TRBV14
CASSLAHSSTDTQYF TGTGCCAGCAGCTTAGCCCATAGCAGCACAGATACGCAGTATTTT 15 . TRBJ2-3 many TRBV7-2
CASSSGGSYNEQFF TGTGCCAGCAGCAGCGGGGGGAGCTACAATGAGCAGTTCTTC 14 TRBD2 TRBJ2-1 many TRBV12-3/TRBV12-4
CASSRRTGGYNEQFF TGTGCCAGCAGTCGAAGGACAGGGGGCTACAATGAGCAGTTCTTC 15 TRBD1 TRBJ2-1 . TRBV6-2/TRBV6-3
CASSPRGPANTGELFF TGTGCCAGCAGCCCCCGAGGGCCCGCGAACACCGGGGAGCTGTTTTTT 16 . TRBJ2-2 many TRBV7-2
CASSGTDNQPQHF TGTGCCAGCTCAGGGACGGACAATCAGCCCCAGCATTTT 13 . TRBJ1-5 many TRBV18
CASSPQLVRASNQPQHF TGTGCCAGCAGCCCCCAATTAGTTAGGGCTAGCAATCAGCCCCAGCATTTT 17 . TRBJ1-5 many TRBV7-8
CASSLFRGDTQYF TGTGCCAGCAGTCTCTTCAGGGGAGATACGCAGTATTTT 13 . TRBJ2-3 . TRBV28
CASSSLAAYNEQFF TGTGCCAGCAGCTCCCTAGCAGCCTACAATGAGCAGTTCTTC 14 . TRBJ2-1 many TRBV7-9
CASSFSGGTNEQFF TGTGCCAGCAGTTTCAGTGGGGGCACGAATGAGCAGTTCTTC 14 . TRBJ2-1 . TRBV12-3/TRBV12-4
CSAREGKGDYTF TGCAGTGCTAGAGAGGGGAAGGGGGACTACACCTTC 12 . TRBJ1-2 few TRBV20-1
CSARDPLTSSYNEQFF TGCAGTGCTAGAGACCCTCTTACGAGCTCCTACAATGAGCAGTTCTTC 16 . TRBJ2-1 . TRBV20-1
CATTVAPLRGPNNQPQHF TGTGCCACCACAGTCGCCCCGCTGAGAGGTCCCAACAATCAGCCCCAGCATTTT 18 . TRBJ1-5 few TRBV10-3
CASRERGSSYNEQFF TGTGCCAGCCGGGAGCGGGGGAGCTCCTACAATGAGCAGTTCTTC 15 TRBD2 TRBJ2-1 many TRBV7-8
CASNTPGPDPGTAQETQYF TGTGCCAGCAACACGCCGGGACCAGACCCAGGGACAGCACAAGAGACCCAGTACTTC 19 TRBD1 TRBJ2-5 many TRBV7-3
CASSSPGHGNQPQHF TGTGCCAGCAGCTCACCGGGACATGGCAATCAGCCCCAGCATTTT 15 . TRBJ1-5 many TRBV7-2
CASSPTQTVSYNEQFF TGTGCCAGCAGCCCCACACAGACAGTCTCCTACAATGAGCAGTTCTTC 16 . TRBJ2-1 many TRBV11-1
CAISEGQGEWYTEAFF TGTGCCATCAGTGAGGGGCAGGGGGAATGGTACACTGAAGCTTTCTTT 16 TRBD1 TRBJ1-1 . TRBV10-3
CASSLADGITDTQYF TGTGCCAGCAGCTTAGCGGACGGAATCACAGATACGCAGTATTTT 15 . TRBJ2-3 many TRBV7-6
CASTPRGLAGDTGELFF TGTGCCAGCACCCCCCGCGGACTAGCGGGAGACACCGGGGAGCTGTTTTTT 17 TRBD2 TRBJ2-2 . TRBV28
CASSIGTGWYGYTF TGTGCCAGCAGCATTGGGACAGGGTGGTATGGCTACACCTTC 14 TRBD1 TRBJ1-2 many TRBV7-2
CASSTRGPGGNTEAFF TGTGCCAGCAGCACGAGGGGGCCGGGGGGGAACACTGAAGCTTTCTTT 16 TRBD1 TRBJ1-1 many TRBV7-2
CASSLSQTPGGDTQYF TGTGCCAGCAGCTTGAGCCAGACCCCCGGTGGAGATACGCAGTATTTT 16 . TRBJ2-3 few TRBV5-6
CASTRGTGYGYTF TGTGCCAGTACGCGGGGGACAGGCTATGGCTACACCTTC 13 TRBD1 TRBJ1-2 many TRBV19
CAISLTGENTEAFF TGTGCCATCAGCTTGACAGGTGAGAACACTGAAGCTTTCTTT 14 . TRBJ1-1 . TRBV10-3
CASSRDKAQANYGYTF TGTGCCAGCAGCCGGGACAAGGCCCAAGCTAACTATGGCTACACCTTC 16 . TRBJ1-2 many TRBV7-2
CSVGGASRGTYGYTF TGCAGCGTTGGGGGGGCATCTAGGGGAACCTATGGCTACACCTTC 15 . TRBJ1-2 few TRBV29-1
CASSSGTPNEQFF TGTGCCAGCAGCTCAGGGACTCCCAATGAGCAGTTCTTC 13 . TRBJ2-1 many TRBV7-3
CASSHPSGDGYTF TGTGCCAGCAGCCACCCGAGTGGGGATGGCTACACCTTC 13 . TRBJ1-2 many TRBV7-2
CASSSYRGSPPLHF TGTGCCAGCAGCTCATACAGGGGTTCGCCACCCCTCCACTTT 14 TRBD1 TRBJ1-6 many TRBV7-8
CASSDGTYQETQYF TGTGCCAGCAGTGACGGGACATATCAAGAGACCCAGTACTTC 14 . TRBJ2-5 many TRBV2
CASSFAQGARTGELFF TGTGCCAGCAGCTTTGCCCAGGGGGCTCGCACCGGGGAGCTGTTTTTT 16 TRBD1 TRBJ2-2 many TRBV7-2
CASSLGSGELFF TGTGCCAGCAGCTTAGGGTCCGGGGAGCTGTTTTTT 12 . TRBJ2-2 many TRBV7-2
CATSNRNLYEQYF TGTGCCACCAGCAACCGAAACCTCTACGAGCAGTACTTC 13 . TRBJ2-7 many TRBV15
CSVEFPEANYGYTF TGCAGCGTTGAATTCCCGGAAGCTAACTATGGCTACACCTTC 14 . TRBJ1-2 . TRBV29-1
CSVVSGRSGNTIYF TGCAGCGTTGTGTCAGGGCGCTCTGGAAACACCATATATTTT 14 . TRBJ1-3 . TRBV29-1
CASSADNSGANVLTF TGTGCCAGCAGCGCCGACAACTCTGGGGCCAACGTCCTGACTTTC 15 . TRBJ2-6 . TRBV7-3
CASSLRGPGTQYF TGTGCCAGCAGCCTAAGAGGGCCTGGGACCCAGTACTTC 13 . TRBJ2-5 many TRBV7-2
CASSTVLIGANVLTF TGTGCCAGCAGCACCGTCCTAATTGGGGCCAACGTCCTGACTTTC 15 . TRBJ2-6 . TRBV7-2
CASSFENEQFF TGCGCCAGCAGCTTCGAAAATGAGCAGTTCTTC 11 . TRBJ2-1 few TRBV5-1
CSVEADSYNEQFF TGCAGCGTTGAGGCGGACAGCTACAATGAGCAGTTCTTC 13 . TRBJ2-1 many TRBV29-1
CSVEDWAGAPDTQYF TGCAGCGTTGAAGATTGGGCGGGGGCCCCAGATACGCAGTATTTT 15 . TRBJ2-3 many TRBV29-1
CASSSGTMNTEAFF TGTGCCAGCAGCTCGGGTACAATGAACACTGAAGCTTTCTTT 14 . TRBJ1-1 many TRBV12-3/TRBV12-4
CASSSGLAGAYYEQYF TGCGCCAGCAGCTCCGGACTAGCGGGGGCCTACTACGAGCAGTACTTC 16 TRBD2 TRBJ2-7 few TRBV5-1
CSVRASGGGEQYF TGCAGCGTTCGGGCTAGCGGGGGCGGCGAGCAGTACTTC 13 TRBD2 TRBJ2-7 . TRBV29-1
CASKQTGDGGYTF TGTGCCAGCAAGCAGACAGGGGACGGGGGCTACACCTTC 13 TRBD1 TRBJ1-2 few TRBV28
CAIRPGLAGVYEQYF TGTGCCATCCGACCAGGACTAGCGGGGGTCTACGAGCAGTACTTC 15 TRBD2 TRBJ2-7 . TRBV6-4
CASSFQKYQPQHF TGTGCCAGCAGTTTTCAAAAATATCAGCCCCAGCATTTT 13 . TRBJ1-5 many TRBV28